The clone carrying this T cell receptor (beta chain) was counted between two and nine times. Its target is not known. A much more abundant neighbour one base away suggests this may be a read error. This sample's RNA came from whole unsorted tissue. Chemotherapy-naive patients with new lung cancer underwent thoracic surgery in China, August–November 2014. Germline CDR1 is WNHNN and CDR2 is SYGVQD (reference sequence). With 5 bases clipped from V and 8 bases from J, the junction kept 2 bases outside the gene matches. The CDR3 loop spans 13 amino acids. TCRbeta libraries were built with three rounds of nested PCR, modified from ARM-PCR. TCRdb re-called the multiplex PCR reads through MiXCR, storing one row per CDR3 protein. The profile shows tens of thousands of distinct CDR3 sequences, around 78% of them singletons. This sample was included in a study of tumor and adjacent non-tumor tissue in lung cancer. Looking at the study overall: The patients, 10 men and roughly 5 women, were roughly 30 to 80 with stage I to III disease. Samples averaged roughly 4.2 million productive TCRbeta reads each.

General study findings and limits: TCR diversity was significantly greater in tumor than normal lung tissue.

This TCR came from a man between 60 and 75 years old with non-small cell lung cancer. Material for sequencing was lung tumor tissue. The genes are TRBV10-1 and TRBJ2-2; 10 bases map to TRBD2. Written as DNA, the CDR3 is TGCGCCAGCAGTATACTAGCGGGAGGGGAGCTGTTTTTT. It is translated as CASSILAGGELFF.